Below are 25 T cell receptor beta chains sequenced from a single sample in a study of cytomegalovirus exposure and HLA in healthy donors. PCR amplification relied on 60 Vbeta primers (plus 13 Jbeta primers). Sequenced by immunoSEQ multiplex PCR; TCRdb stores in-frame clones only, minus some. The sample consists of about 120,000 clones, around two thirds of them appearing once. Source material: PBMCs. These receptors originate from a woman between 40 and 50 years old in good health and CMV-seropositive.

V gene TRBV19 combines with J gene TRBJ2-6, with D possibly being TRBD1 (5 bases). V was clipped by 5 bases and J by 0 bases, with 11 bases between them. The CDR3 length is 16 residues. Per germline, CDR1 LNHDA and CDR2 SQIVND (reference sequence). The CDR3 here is CASSSTATSGANVLTF. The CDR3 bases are TGTGCCAGTAGTTCGACAGCAACCTCTGGGGCCAACGTCCTGACTTTC.

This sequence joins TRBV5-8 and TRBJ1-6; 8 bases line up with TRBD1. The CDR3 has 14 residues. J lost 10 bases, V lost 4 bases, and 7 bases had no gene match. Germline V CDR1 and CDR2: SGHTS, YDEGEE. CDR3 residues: CASSAGQVGSPLHF. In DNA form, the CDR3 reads TGTGCCAGCAGCGCGGGACAGGTCGGCTCACCCCTCCACTTT.

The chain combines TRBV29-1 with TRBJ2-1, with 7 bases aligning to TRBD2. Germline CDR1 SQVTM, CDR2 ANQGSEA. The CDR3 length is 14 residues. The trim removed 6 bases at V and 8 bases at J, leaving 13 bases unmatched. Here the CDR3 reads CSVPRGGSRYEQFF. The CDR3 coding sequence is TGCAGCGTCCCCCGGGGCGGGAGTCGGTATGAGCAGTTCTTC.

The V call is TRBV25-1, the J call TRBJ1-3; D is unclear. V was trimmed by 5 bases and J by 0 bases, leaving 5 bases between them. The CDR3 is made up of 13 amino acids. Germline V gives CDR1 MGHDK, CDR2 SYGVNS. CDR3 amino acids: CASSSVSGNTIYF. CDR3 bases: TGTGCCAGCAGTTCAGTCTCTGGAAACACCATATATTTT.

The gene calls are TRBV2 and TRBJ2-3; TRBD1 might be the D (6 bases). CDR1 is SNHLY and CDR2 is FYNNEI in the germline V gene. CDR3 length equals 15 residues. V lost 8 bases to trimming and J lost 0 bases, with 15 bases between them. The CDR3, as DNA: TGTGCCAGCGGGTGGGGGCCGACTAGCACAGATACGCAGTATTTT. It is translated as CASGWGPTSTDTQYF.

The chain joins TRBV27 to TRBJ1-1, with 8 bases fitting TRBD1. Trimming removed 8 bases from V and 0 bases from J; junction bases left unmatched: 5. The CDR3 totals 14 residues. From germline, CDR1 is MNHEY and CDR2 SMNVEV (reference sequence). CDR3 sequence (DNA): TGTGCCAGCGCTGGGGGACAGGTGAACACTGAAGCTTTCTTT. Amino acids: CASAGGQVNTEAFF.

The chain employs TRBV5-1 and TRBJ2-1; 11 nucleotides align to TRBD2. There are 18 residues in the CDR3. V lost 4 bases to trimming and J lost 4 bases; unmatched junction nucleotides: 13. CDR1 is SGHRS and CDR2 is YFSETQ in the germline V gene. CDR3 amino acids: CASSKGQAGLAGYNEQFF. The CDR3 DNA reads TGCGCCAGCAGCAAAGGGCAAGCCGGACTAGCGGGTTACAATGAGCAGTTCTTC.

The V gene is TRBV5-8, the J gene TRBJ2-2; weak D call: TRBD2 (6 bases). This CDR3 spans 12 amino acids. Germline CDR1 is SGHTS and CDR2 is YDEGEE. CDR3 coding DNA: TGTAGCGGGCGGCGGAGCACCGGGGAGCTGTTTTTT. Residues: CSGRRSTGELFF.

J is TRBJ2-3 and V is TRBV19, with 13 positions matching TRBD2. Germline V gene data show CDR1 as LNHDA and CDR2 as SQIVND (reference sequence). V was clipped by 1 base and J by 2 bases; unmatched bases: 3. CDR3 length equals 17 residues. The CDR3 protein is CASSIGLAGGYTDTQYF. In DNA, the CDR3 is TGTGCCAGTAGTATAGGACTAGCGGGGGGATACACAGATACGCAGTATTTT.

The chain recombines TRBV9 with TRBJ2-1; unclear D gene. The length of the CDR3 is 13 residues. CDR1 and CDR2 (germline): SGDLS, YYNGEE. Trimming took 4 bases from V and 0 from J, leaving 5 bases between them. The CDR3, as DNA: TGTGCCAGCAGCCTAAACTCCTACAATGAGCAGTTCTTC. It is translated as CASSLNSYNEQFF.

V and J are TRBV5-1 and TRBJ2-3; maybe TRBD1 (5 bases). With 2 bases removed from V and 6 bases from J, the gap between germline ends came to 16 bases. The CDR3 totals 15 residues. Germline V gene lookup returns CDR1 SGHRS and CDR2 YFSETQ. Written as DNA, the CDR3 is TGCGCCAGCAGCTTAAGGCAAGGGGCTGGGGATACGCAGTATTTT. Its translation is CASSLRQGAGDTQYF.

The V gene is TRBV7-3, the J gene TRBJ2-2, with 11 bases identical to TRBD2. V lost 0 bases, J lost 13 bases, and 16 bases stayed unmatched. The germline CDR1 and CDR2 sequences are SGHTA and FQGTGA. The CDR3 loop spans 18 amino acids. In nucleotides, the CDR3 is TGTGCCAGCAGCTTAACCCCCATGACTAGCGGGGAACAGGTTAGGCTGTTTTTT. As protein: CASSLTPMTSGEQVRLFF.

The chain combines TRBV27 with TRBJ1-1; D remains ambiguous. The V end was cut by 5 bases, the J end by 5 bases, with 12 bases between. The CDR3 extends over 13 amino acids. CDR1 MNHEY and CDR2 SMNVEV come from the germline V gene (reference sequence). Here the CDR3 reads CASSHGILTEAFF. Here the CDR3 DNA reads TGTGCCAGCAGTCACGGGATCCTAACTGAAGCTTTCTTT.

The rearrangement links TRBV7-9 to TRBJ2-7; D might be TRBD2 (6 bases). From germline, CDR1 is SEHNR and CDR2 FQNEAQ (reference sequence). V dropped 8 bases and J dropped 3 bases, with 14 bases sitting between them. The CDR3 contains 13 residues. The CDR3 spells CASRPAGGYEQYF. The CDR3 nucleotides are TGTGCCAGCCGGCCGGCCGGGGGCTACGAGCAGTACTTC.

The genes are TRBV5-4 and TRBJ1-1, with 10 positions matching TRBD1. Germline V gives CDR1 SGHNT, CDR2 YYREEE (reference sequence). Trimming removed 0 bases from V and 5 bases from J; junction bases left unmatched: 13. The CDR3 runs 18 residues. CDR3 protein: CASSLGGRQGAVLTEAFF. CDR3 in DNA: TGTGCCAGCAGCTTGGGGGGCCGACAGGGGGCGGTGTTGACTGAAGCTTTCTTT.

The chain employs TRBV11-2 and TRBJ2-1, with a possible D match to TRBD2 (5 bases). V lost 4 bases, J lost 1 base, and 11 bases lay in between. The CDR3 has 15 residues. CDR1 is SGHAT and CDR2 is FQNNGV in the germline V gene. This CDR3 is CASSSSQVSYNEQFF. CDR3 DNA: TGTGCCAGCAGCTCTAGCCAGGTATCCTACAATGAGCAGTTCTTC. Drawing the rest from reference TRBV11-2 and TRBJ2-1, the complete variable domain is EAGVAQSPRYKIIEKRQSVAFWCNPISGHATLYWYQQILGQGPKLLIQFQNNGVVDDSQLPKDRFSAERLKGVDSTLKIQPAKLEDSAVYLCASSSSQVSYNEQFFGPGTRLTVL.

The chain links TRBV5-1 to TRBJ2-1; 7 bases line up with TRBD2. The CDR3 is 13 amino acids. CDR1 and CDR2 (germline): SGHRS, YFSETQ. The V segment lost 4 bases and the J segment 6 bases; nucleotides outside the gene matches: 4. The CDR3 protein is CASSQLATNEQFF. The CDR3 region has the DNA TGCGCCAGCAGCCAACTAGCGACCAATGAGCAGTTCTTC.

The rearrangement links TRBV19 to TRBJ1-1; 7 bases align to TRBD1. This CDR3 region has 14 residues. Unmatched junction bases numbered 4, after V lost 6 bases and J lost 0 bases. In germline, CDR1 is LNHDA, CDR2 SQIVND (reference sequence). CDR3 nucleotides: TGTGCCAGTAGGGCACAGGGGATGAACACTGAAGCTTTCTTT. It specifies CASRAQGMNTEAFF.

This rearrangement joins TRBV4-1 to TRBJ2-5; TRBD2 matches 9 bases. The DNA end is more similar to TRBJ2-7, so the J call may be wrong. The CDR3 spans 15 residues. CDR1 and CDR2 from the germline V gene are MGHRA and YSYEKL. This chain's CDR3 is CASSSGTSSRSEQYF. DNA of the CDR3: TGCGCCAGCAGCTCCGGGACTAGCAGTAGGAGCGAGCAGTACTTC.

The CDR3 DNA is TGTGCCAGTAGTAACACCGGGGGGGCCAGGGATACGCAGTATTTT. Its translation: CASSNTGGARDTQYF. The V gene is TRBV19, the J gene TRBJ2-3, with 8 positions matching TRBD2. CDR3 length equals 15 residues. Germline loops: CDR1 LNHDA, CDR2 SQIVND (reference sequence). V shed 4 bases, J shed 6 bases, and the junction held 9 bases outside the gene matches.

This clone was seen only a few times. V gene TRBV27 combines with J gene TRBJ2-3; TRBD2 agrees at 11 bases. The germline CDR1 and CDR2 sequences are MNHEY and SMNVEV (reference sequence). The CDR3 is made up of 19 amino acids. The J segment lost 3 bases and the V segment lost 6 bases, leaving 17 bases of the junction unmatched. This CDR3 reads CASRRASLAGGLGTDTQYF. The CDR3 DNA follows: TGTGCCAGCAGAAGAGCCTCCCTAGCGGGAGGCCTCGGAACAGATACGCAGTATTTT.

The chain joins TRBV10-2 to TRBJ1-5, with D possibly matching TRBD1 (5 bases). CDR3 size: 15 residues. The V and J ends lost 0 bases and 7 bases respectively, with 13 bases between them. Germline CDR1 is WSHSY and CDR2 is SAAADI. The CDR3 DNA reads TGCGCCAGCAGTGAGTCGGGGCAGACGGGCCAGCCCCAGCATTTT. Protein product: CASSESGQTGQPQHF.

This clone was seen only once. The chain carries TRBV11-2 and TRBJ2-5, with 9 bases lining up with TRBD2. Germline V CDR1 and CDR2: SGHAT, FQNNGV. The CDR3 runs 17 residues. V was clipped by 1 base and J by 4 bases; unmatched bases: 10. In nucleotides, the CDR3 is TGTGCCAGCAGCTTAGGGCTAGCGGGGCCCTCGGGAGAGACCCAGTACTTC. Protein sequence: CASSLGLAGPSGETQYF.

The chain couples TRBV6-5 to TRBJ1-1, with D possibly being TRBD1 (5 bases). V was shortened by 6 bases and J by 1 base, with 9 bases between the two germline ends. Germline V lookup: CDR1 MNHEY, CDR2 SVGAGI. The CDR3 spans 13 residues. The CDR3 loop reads CASSRTTNTEAFF. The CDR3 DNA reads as TGTGCCAGCAGCAGGACAACGAACACTGAAGCTTTCTTT.

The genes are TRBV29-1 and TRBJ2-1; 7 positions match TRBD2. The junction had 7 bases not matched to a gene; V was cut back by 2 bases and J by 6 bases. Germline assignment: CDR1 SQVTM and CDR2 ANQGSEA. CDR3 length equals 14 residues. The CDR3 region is CSVERAGVGNEQFF. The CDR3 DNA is TGCAGCGTTGAAAGGGCGGGAGTGGGCAATGAGCAGTTCTTC.